The clone carrying this T cell receptor beta chain occurred many times. Its antigen remains unknown. This sample is drawn from a study of T-cell reconstitution after alpha-beta-depleted transplantation in children. Study-wide results and limits: Counts and diversity of T cells one year after transplant came mostly from newly produced T cells. Several patients had high TCRbeta diversity at day 60; it came from surviving recipient T cells and thymic progenitors.

Unique molecular identifiers featured in how the TCRbeta library was prepared. TCRdb re-called the PCR reads through MiXCR, storing one row per CDR3 protein. The table has around 180,000 distinct CDR3 sequences, 8.5% to 14% seen once. The length of the CDR3 is 13 residues. Deletions cut 7 bases from V and 7 bases from J, with 14 bases between. Per germline, CDR1 KGHDR and CDR2 SFDVKD. This sample comprised PBMCs, obtained before TCRalphabeta/CD19-depleted stem cell transplant. The V call is TRBV24-1, the J call TRBJ2-3; D not resolved. The clonotype comes from a boy aged 2 to 9 with acute myeloid leukemia, due to receive a stem cell transplant. The CDR3 region is CATRGPTSHTQYF. The CDR3 bases are TGTGCCACCAGGGGCCCAACCTCACATACGCAGTATTTT.